This TCR beta chain was captured by sequencing in a study of blood T cell repertoires in COVID-19. This clone was counted only a few times. Measured with immunoSEQ multiplex PCR; TCRdb has only the in-frame clones, and not every one. The sample lists approximately 260,000 clones, around 90% occurring once. Germline V CDR1 and CDR2: SGHRS, YFSETQ. The CDR3 contains 14 residues. Trimming took off 7 bases at V and 3 bases at J, with 13 bases between the two ends. The sequenced material came from PBMCs or T cells enriched from blood (not recorded which). This clonotype was obtained from a woman aged 25 to 39 with acute COVID-19. The J gene is TRBJ1-4, the V gene TRBV5-1, with no clear D. CDR3 DNA: TGCGCCAGCGCATCTCGGTCGGCTAATGAAAAACTGTTTTTT. This codes for CASASRSANEKLFF.